Described below is a single T cell receptor (beta chain) sequence and its context. No antigen is known for it. It has no much larger one-base neighbor in the sample; base qualities were not kept. The sample is drawn from a study of shared clonotypes between healthy human individuals (dated by TCRdb to the early 2020s). About the investigation overall: A couple of women and a few men aged 18 to 49 years were included in the cohort. The study deeply sequenced blood TCR repertoires of about five healthy adults to estimate repertoire size and the extent of clonotype sharing between individuals. To increase sequencing depth and limit assay-specific biases, TCR repertoire library preparation and sequencing were carried out by different laboratories using diverse techniques. For each donor, CD4 naive and CD4 memory were each run on three plates, CD8 naive on two plates, and CD8 memory on one plate. Leukapheresis yielded between about 0.94 and 9.5 billion PBMCs per donor.

TCR CDR3 regions were amplified from genomic DNA by multiplex PCR using the deep immunoSEQ assay. Genomic DNA extracted from each cell subset was distributed evenly over all wells of several immunoSEQ 96-well plates, and each plate served as one replicate. Each replicate PCR for sorted subsets received around 0.2 ug genomic DNA, equal to tens of thousands of T cell genomes. The purified libraries were quantified using a Qubit 3.0 fluorometer, sized with a Bioanalyzer 2100, and then quantified again using the KAPA Library Quantification kit. Every immunoSEQ 96-well plate was sequenced on a separate single-read 150-cycle Illumina NextSeq 550 flow cell. The authors processed their data as follows. Because the immunoSEQ output included only junctional sequences and no quality scores, the filtering could not be the same as the filtering used for full-length reads. Sequences were annotated with PyIR, a Python wrapper for IgBLAST v1.9, and V/J genes and CDR3 were assigned using IMGT germline references. Reads were filtered out if the reads had weak V/J assignments (E-value above 1e-6), no CDR3, stop codons, out-of-frame junctions, or ambiguous translated residues. V3J clonotypes were defined as sequences sharing an identical inferred V gene, J gene, and CDR3 amino acid sequence. Percentage overlap between repertoires was calculated by dividing the number of shared unique clonotypes by the size of the smaller repertoire. Three approaches were used to assess repertoire richness: RTK rarefaction, the Chao1 estimator, and Recon v2.1 estimates of unobserved clonotypes. Generation probabilities for all TCRbeta clonotypes obtained by the gDNA method from a handful of donors were computed using OLGA. TCRdb's version of the immuneACCESS table is confined to in-frame rearrangements and falls short of the full clone set. An unresolved V gene accounts for under half of the shortfall where checked; the remainder is of unknown origin. Clonal size and the V and J genes are those of that table, whereas D and trimming came from the DNA. The sample records roughly 2.6 million clones, 90% to 95% of which are singletons. The ten largest clones add up to roughly 0.13% of the sample.

Donors were healthy HIV-negative adults with no recently reported acute infections or vaccinations. Every donor was a Caucasian adult living in Nashville, Tennessee, USA. CD4+ T cells were enriched by magnetic negative selection, after which naive cells were positively selected on CD45RA and the negative fraction was taken as the memory subset. After blood collection by leukapheresis, PBMCs were isolated using Ficoll-Histopaque density gradient centrifugation and then cryopreserved in the vapor phase of liquid nitrogen. Purity and quantity of every magnetically sorted T cell population were checked by analytical flow cytometry. Genomic DNA was isolated from every sorted fraction and measured by UV absorbance on a Nanodrop 2000c. Including the terminal cysteine and phenylalanine, the CDR3 comprises 15 residues. Kept here is only the CDR3 DNA, which spans 45 bases and is read in frame from base 1. V loses 7 bases at its end and J loses 4 bases; junction bases beyond the gene matches: 7. CDR1 LNHDA and CDR2 SQIVND were looked up in the germline V gene (reference sequence).

The research as a whole found: Naive subsets generally had larger estimated clonotype richness than memory subsets did. Based on pairwise subsampling, the degree of clonotype sharing among donors was expected to be affected by sequencing depth. The small number of donors limited the genetic and exposure-history diversity represented. Incomplete sequencing was indicated by rarefaction of sorted-subset datasets, despite the large sequencing depth. Sampling was limited to blood, and TCR repertoires in tissue likely differ from TCR repertoires in blood. Compared with non-shared clonotypes, clonotypes shared by all four sorted-subset donors had higher generation probabilities. When four donors were compared, the shared fraction of clonotypes was approximately 5% for naive CD4, roughly 3.3% for naive CD8, 2.3% for memory CD4, and around 0.37% for memory CD8.

The sequencing input was naive CD4+ T cells sorted from blood. Sample cell subset or site, as interpreted from the label and publication: CD45RA+ positively selected. The clonotype was recovered from a man aged 18-30 years in good health. The chain uses TRBV19 and TRBJ2-5; 12 middle bases align to TRBD2. The bases are TGTGCCAGTACCCCGGGACTAGCGGGTGGAGAGACCCAGTACTTC. The resulting protein is CASTPGLAGGETQYF.